The entry below describes one TCR beta chain. What it binds is unknown. This sample was included in a study of cytomegalovirus exposure and HLA in healthy donors. Whole-study context: Unique TCRs from HLA-typed donors, 70 million to 85 million of them, were held in an early data release. General study points: TCR beta chain V- and J-gene trimming was linked, in a later analysis, to a missense variant in DCLRE1C. When presence/absence was analysed, sequencing depth was taken to be roughly uniform across donors.

The V end was cut by 3 bases, the J end by 2 bases, with 13 bases between. The CDR3 consists of 15 residues. Germline CDR1 and CDR2: KGHSH and LQKENI. The PCR used 60 Vbeta and 13 Jbeta primers. Method: immunoSEQ multiplex PCR; TCRdb's copy keeps in-frame clones and lacks some. The sample shows some 170,000 clones, more than 75% of them seen only once. The sequence derives from a man aged 18 to 29 in good health and CMV-seropositive. The chain carries TRBV18 and TRBJ2-5, with D possibly matching TRBD1 (7 bases). The sequencing sample was made of PBMCs. The CDR3 DNA reads TGTGCCAGCTCACCCCCCAGGGGGGAACAAGAGACCCAGTACTTC. Its translation is CASSPPRGEQETQYF.